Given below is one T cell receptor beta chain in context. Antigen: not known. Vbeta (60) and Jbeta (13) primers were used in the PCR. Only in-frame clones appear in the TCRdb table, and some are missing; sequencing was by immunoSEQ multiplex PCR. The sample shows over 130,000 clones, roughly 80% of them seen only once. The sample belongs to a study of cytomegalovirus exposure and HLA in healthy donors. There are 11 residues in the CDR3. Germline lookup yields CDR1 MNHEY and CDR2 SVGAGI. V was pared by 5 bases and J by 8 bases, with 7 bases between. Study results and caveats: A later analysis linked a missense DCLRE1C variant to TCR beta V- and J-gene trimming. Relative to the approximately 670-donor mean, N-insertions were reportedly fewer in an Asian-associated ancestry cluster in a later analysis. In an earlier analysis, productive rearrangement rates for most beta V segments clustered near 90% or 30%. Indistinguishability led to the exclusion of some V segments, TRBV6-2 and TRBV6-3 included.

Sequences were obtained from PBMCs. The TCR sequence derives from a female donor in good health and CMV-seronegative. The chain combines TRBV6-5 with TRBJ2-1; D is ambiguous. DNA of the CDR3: TGTGCCAGCAGTATCGGTTATGAGCAGTTCTTC. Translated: CASSIGYEQFF.